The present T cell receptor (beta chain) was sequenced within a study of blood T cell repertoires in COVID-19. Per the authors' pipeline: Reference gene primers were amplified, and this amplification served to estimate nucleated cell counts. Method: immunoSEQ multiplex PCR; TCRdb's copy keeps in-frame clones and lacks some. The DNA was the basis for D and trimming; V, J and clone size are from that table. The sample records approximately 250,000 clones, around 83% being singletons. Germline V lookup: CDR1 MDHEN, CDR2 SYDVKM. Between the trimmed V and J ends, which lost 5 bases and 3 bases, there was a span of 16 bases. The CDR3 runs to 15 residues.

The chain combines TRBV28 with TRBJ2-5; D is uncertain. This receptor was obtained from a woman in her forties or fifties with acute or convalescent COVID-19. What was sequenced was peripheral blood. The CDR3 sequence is CASSTPGFSEETQYF. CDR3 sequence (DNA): TGTGCCAGCAGTACTCCAGGATTTTCGGAAGAGACCCAGTACTTC.